Shown below are 23 T cell receptor beta chains from a single sample sequenced in a study of T-cell memory formation after mild COVID-19. MiXCR was run by TCRdb on the 5' RACE reads, yielding one entry per CDR3 protein. The data hold about 430,000 distinct CDR3 sequences, with more than 15% observed a single time. Sample: PBMCs or a T cell subset sorted from them (not recorded which). Every receptor here comes from a man between 18 and 29 years old who had mild COVID-19 (a few samples of this study predate the infection). Cell type and time point are not known.

This clonotype was recorded a few times. This chain links TRBV6-2 or TRBV6-3 with TRBJ2-5; TRBD1 might be the D (6 bases). Germline lookup yields CDR1 MNHEY and CDR2 SVGEGT. The germline V and J ends were trimmed by 6 bases and 6 bases, with 23 bases remaining between them. The CDR3 covers 16 residues. CDR3 sequence: CASRPSRGTVGKTQYF. In DNA form, the CDR3 reads TGTGCCAGCAGACCTTCTAGGGGGACCGTCGGGAAGACCCAGTACTTC.

This clonotype has only a few counts. Germline is not matched at one junction end, which may reflect a read error. The chain joins TRBV19 to TRBJ2-4; D is unresolved. Per germline, CDR1 LNHDA and CDR2 SQIVND (reference sequence). The CDR3 is 11 residues long. The CDR3 region is CASRDPLRRHF. DNA for the CDR3: TGTGCCAGTAGGGACCCCCTGCGTAGGCACTTC.

The gene calls are TRBV19 and TRBJ1-4; TRBD1 might be the D (6 bases). In germline, CDR1 is LNHDA, CDR2 SQIVND (reference sequence). The germline V and J ends were trimmed by 3 bases and 7 bases, with 15 bases remaining between them. The CDR3 runs 15 residues. CDR3 sequence: CASSIRGRSFEKLFF. Here the CDR3 DNA reads TGTGCCAGTAGTATCAGGGGCAGAAGCTTTGAAAAACTGTTTTTT.

The chain couples TRBV20-1 to TRBJ2-1, with TRBD2 identical over 9 bases. The V segment lost 6 bases and the J segment 5 bases; nucleotides outside the gene matches: 11. The CDR3 contains 15 residues. Germline CDR1 DFQATT, CDR2 SNEGSKA (reference sequence). The DNA of the CDR3 is TGCAGTGCCCCGCCGCGGGGGGGCCAGAACAATGAGCAGTTCTTC. Residues: CSAPPRGGQNNEQFF.

The chain uses TRBV4-2 and TRBJ2-1; tentative D call: TRBD1 (6 bases). The CDR3 covers 16 residues. V lost 0 bases and J lost 4, with 13 bases in between. Germline V gene data show CDR1 as LGHNA and CDR2 as YNFKEQ. In DNA form, the CDR3 reads TGTGCCAGCAGCCAAGAAATCGGGGACATGTACAATGAGCAGTTCTTC. Translating gives CASSQEIGDMYNEQFF.

The chain couples TRBV7-3 to TRBJ2-2; TRBD1 is a possible D gene (6 bases). Per germline, CDR1 SGHTA and CDR2 FQGTGA. Trimming took 5 bases from V and 9 from J, leaving 16 bases between them. This CDR3 contains 14 residues. The CDR3 sequence: CASSTNNGQRELFF. The CDR3 nucleotides are TGTGCCAGCAGCACCAACAACGGACAGCGGGAGCTGTTTTTT.

The CDR3 DNA sequence: TGCGCCAGCAGCTTTAATCACGGGACTAGCTCCTACAATGAGCAGTTCTTC. It encodes CASSFNHGTSSYNEQFF. The chain couples TRBV5-1 to TRBJ2-1; 8 bases map to TRBD2. Germline lookup yields CDR1 SGHRS and CDR2 YFSETQ. The ends lost 2 bases at V and 0 bases at J; junction bases unmatched: 7. This CDR3 is built from 17 residues.

A few counts support this clonotype. CDR3 DNA sequence: TGTGCCAGCTCACCCATGGAACAGGGCCTTAATGAAAAACTGTTTTTT. Amino acid sequence: CASSPMEQGLNEKLFF. V gene TRBV18 combines with J gene TRBJ1-4; maybe TRBD1 (6 bases). Trimming left V 3 bases short and J 4 bases short, with 15 bases between. The CDR3 sequence is 16 residues long. CDR1 is KGHSH, CDR2 LQKENI, per germline. The complete variable domain, with remaining parts taken from reference TRBV18 and TRBJ1-4, reads NAGVMQNPRHLVRRRGQEARLRCSPMKGHSHVYWYRQLPEEGLKFMVYLQKENIIDESGMPKERFSAEFPKEGPSILRIQQVVRGDSAAYFCASSPMEQGLNEKLFFGSGTQLSVL.

In its sample, this clonotype was seen a few times. This chain connects TRBV12-3 or TRBV12-4 to TRBJ1-5; 7 nucleotides line up with TRBD1. This CDR3 region has 20 residues. V shed 6 bases, J shed 0 bases, and the junction held 20 bases outside the gene matches. In DNA form, the CDR3 reads TGTGCCAGCAGGCCGACCATTGGAAGGGGGCTCTTGTATAGCAATCAGCCCCAGCATTTT. It encodes CASRPTIGRGLLYSNQPQHF.

V and J are TRBV12-3 or TRBV12-4 and TRBJ1-4, with a weak D call TRBD1 (5 bases). This CDR3 is built from 14 residues. V was clipped by 3 bases and J by 8 bases, with 13 bases between them. The CDR3 DNA follows: TGTGCCAGCAGTTTGTCCAGGGACGGAGAAAAACTGTTTTTT. Its translation is CASSLSRDGEKLFF.

This clonotype was detected a few times. V usage is TRBV4-2 and J usage is TRBJ2-7; 9 bases are a match to TRBD1. The V gene end was trimmed by 5 bases and the J gene end by 3 bases; junction bases not matched to a gene: 11. Per the germline V gene, CDR1 is LGHNA and CDR2 is YNFKEQ. This CDR3 region has 16 residues. The CDR3 nucleotides are TGTGCCAGCAGCGGACAGGGGTCTAGCGGCAACTACGAGCAGTACTTC. It is translated as CASSGQGSSGNYEQYF.

The chain recombines TRBV11-2 with TRBJ2-7; D unclear. Trimming removed 5 bases from V and 7 bases from J, with 15 bases in between. The CDR3 is 13 amino acids. Germline V gives CDR1 SGHAT, CDR2 FQNNGV. The CDR3 DNA reads TGTGCCAGCAGCCAGGCCCCGGTTGGGGAGCAGTACTTC. It is translated as CASSQAPVGEQYF.

This clonotype has ten or more counts. This chain connects TRBV7-2 to TRBJ1-4; tentative D call: TRBD1 (5 bases). The V gene lost 8 bases and the J gene lost 0 bases, with 7 bases spanning the gap. The germline gives CDR1 SGHTA, CDR2 FQGNSA. This CDR3 comprises 13 residues. The CDR3 DNA reads TGTGCCAGCCAGACAGCAACTAATGAAAAACTGTTTTTT. Translated, it gives CASQTATNEKLFF.

This clonotype has a handful of counts. This chain links TRBV2 with TRBJ2-1; 10 bases line up with TRBD2. Germline values: CDR1 SNHLY, CDR2 FYNNEI. Unmatched junction bases numbered 0, after V lost 2 bases and J lost 2 bases. CDR3 size: 15 residues. The CDR3: CASSELAGAYNEQFF. The CDR3 bases are TGTGCCAGCAGTGAACTAGCGGGGGCCTACAATGAGCAGTTCTTC.

The table lists this clonotype with a few counts. CDR3 region: CASSQVGAARVTQYF. In nucleotides, the CDR3 is TGCGCCAGCAGCCAAGTGGGGGCGGCAAGAGTGACCCAGTACTTC. This chain joins TRBV4-1 and TRBJ2-5, with a tentative D call TRBD1 (6 bases). This CDR3 has 15 residues. CDR1 and CDR2 from the germline V gene are MGHRA and YSYEKL. The V end lost 1 base, the J end lost 7 bases, and 16 bases lay between the germline ends.

The chain recombines TRBV7-2 with TRBJ2-1, with D perhaps TRBD2 (5 bases). CDR3 length: 13 residues. Germline CDR1 SGHTA, CDR2 FQGNSA. Trimming cost V 1 base and J 8 bases, with 9 bases left between them. The CDR3 loop is CASSLVPGYEQFF. CDR3 bases: TGTGCCAGCAGCTTAGTCCCGGGGTATGAGCAGTTCTTC.

This clonotype was counted between two and nine times. The chain has TRBV18 and TRBJ1-5, with D possibly TRBD1 on 6 matching bases. The CDR3 is 16 amino acids. The germline gives CDR1 KGHSH, CDR2 LQKENI. The ends were cut back, 2 bases at V and 2 bases at J, with 13 bases in the middle. CDR3 residues: CASSPTPGHGNQPQHF. For the CDR3, the DNA is TGTGCCAGCTCACCAACTCCGGGACACGGCAATCAGCCCCAGCATTTT.

V and J are TRBV12-3 or TRBV12-4 and TRBJ2-5; D is ambiguous. Trimming shortened V by 5 bases and J by 0 bases, and 16 bases separated the two germline ends. The CDR3 length is 16 residues. The CDR3 sequence: CASSTSGAGYQETQYF. The CDR3 region has the DNA TGTGCCAGCAGTACGTCAGGCGCTGGCTACCAAGAGACCCAGTACTTC.

This clonotype came up a few times. The rearrangement links TRBV11-2 to TRBJ2-5; no clear D. Germline values: CDR1 SGHAT, CDR2 FQNNGV. Deletions cut 2 bases from V and 4 bases from J, with 11 bases between. The CDR3 spans 14 residues. CDR3 amino acids: CASSLFAFGETQYF. CDR3 coding DNA: TGTGCCAGCAGCTTATTCGCCTTCGGAGAGACCCAGTACTTC.

Many counts were recorded for this clonotype. V usage is TRBV5-1 and J usage is TRBJ2-7, with TRBD1 identical over 9 bases. Trimming cost V 3 bases and J 6 bases; bases outside gene matches: 10. CDR1 and CDR2 from the germline V gene are SGHRS and YFSETQ. The CDR3 is 15 amino acids. The CDR3 loop is CASSSSPGQGSEQYF. CDR3 bases: TGCGCCAGCAGCTCGTCACCGGGACAGGGATCCGAGCAGTACTTC.

This clonotype was found a few times. V gene TRBV4-3 combines with J gene TRBJ1-6; D is perhaps TRBD1 (5 bases). The V end lost 0 bases, the J end lost 7 bases, and 16 bases lay between the germline ends. Germline V lookup: CDR1 LGHNA, CDR2 YSLEER. This CDR3 has 17 residues. CDR3 sequence reads: CASSQDGNRFSNSPLHF. The DNA of the CDR3 is TGCGCCAGCAGCCAAGACGGGAACAGGTTTAGCAATTCACCCCTCCACTTT.

The sample holds a few counts of this clonotype. The chain couples TRBV7-2 to TRBJ2-7; possible D gene TRBD1, 7 bases. V was cut by 9 bases and J by 2 bases, with 17 bases left in between. The germline gives CDR1 SGHTA, CDR2 FQGNSA. CDR3 length: 14 amino acids. The CDR3 DNA follows: TGTGCCAGTAAGATTCAGGGGGGCACCTACGAGCAGTACTTC. Translated: CASKIQGGTYEQYF.

This clonotype turned up a few times. The rearrangement uses TRBV28 and TRBJ1-1, with D possibly being TRBD1 (5 bases). V was shortened by 7 bases and J by 6 bases, with 18 bases between the two germline ends. The length of the CDR3 is 14 residues. Germline V gene data show CDR1 as MDHEN and CDR2 as SYDVKM. The CDR3: CASTSGGATSEAFF. CDR3 nucleotides: TGTGCCAGCACCTCCGGAGGGGCGACCTCTGAAGCTTTCTTT.